One and the same sample provided the 19 T cell receptor beta chains below, sequenced in a study of blood T cell repertoires in COVID-19. TCRdb's table, derived via immunoSEQ multiplex PCR, lists solely in-frame clones and lacks some. The top ten hold around 20% of the sample, which has 130,000 or so clones, around 86% seen once. Sequencing used peripheral blood. The receptor set was obtained from a woman aged 45-65 years who had recovered from COVID-19.

The J gene is TRBJ1-6, the V gene TRBV7-3, with D maybe TRBD1 (6 bases). Looked up from germline, CDR1 is SGHTA and CDR2 is FQGTGA. Trimming removed 5 bases at V and 5 bases at J, with 13 bases between. This CDR3 region has 15 residues. DNA for the CDR3: TGTGCCAGCAGCCCCACGGGACACAATAATTCACCCCTCCACTTT. Protein product: CASSPTGHNNSPLHF. Full variable domain (remainder filled in from reference TRBV7-3 and TRBJ1-6): GAGVSQTPSNKVTEKGKYVELRCDPISGHTALYWYRQSLGQGPEFLIYFQGTGAADDSGLPNDRFFAVRPEGSVSTLKIQRTERGDSAVYLCASSPTGHNNSPLHFGNGTRLTVT.

The V gene is TRBV20-1, the J gene TRBJ2-5; tentatively, D is TRBD1 (5 bases). Germline V lookup: CDR1 DFQATT, CDR2 SNEGSKA (reference sequence). V dropped 5 bases and J dropped 4 bases, with 8 bases sitting between them. CDR3 length equals 11 residues. This CDR3 is CSASGIETQYF. The CDR3 DNA reads TGCAGTGCTTCAGGGATAGAGACCCAGTACTTC.

The chain combines TRBV19 with TRBJ1-5; D unclear. V was shortened by 11 bases and J by 2 bases, with 22 bases between the two germline ends. Germline V gene sequence: CDR1 LNHDA, CDR2 SQIVND (reference sequence). The CDR3 extends over 16 amino acids. The CDR3 is CASTSIEGFGNQPQHF. The CDR3 DNA is TGTGCCTCCACCTCTATCGAGGGCTTTGGCAATCAGCCCCAGCATTTT.

The rearrangement joins TRBV7-3 to TRBJ2-1; 8 nucleotides align to TRBD2. Germline CDR1 is SGHTA and CDR2 is FQGTGA. The CDR3 length is 15 residues. V shed 1 base, J shed 8 bases, and the junction held 7 bases outside the gene matches. DNA of the CDR3: TGTGCCAGCAGCTTAAACTTCGGGAGGGTTCATGAGCAGTTCTTC. The encoded protein is CASSLNFGRVHEQFF.

The chain combines TRBV5-1 with TRBJ2-7; 8 nucleotides match TRBD1. After removal of 5 bases from V and 2 bases from J, the junction contained 12 bases not matched to a gene. The CDR3 loop spans 16 amino acids. CDR1 is SGHRS and CDR2 is YFSETQ in the germline V gene. DNA for the CDR3: TGCGCCAGCAGTTTTGTTTCCGGGACAGGAGCCTACGAGCAGTACTTC. The encoded protein is CASSFVSGTGAYEQYF.

The V and J genes are TRBV2 and TRBJ2-1; D is possibly TRBD2 (6 bases). The CDR3 length is 17 residues. V was trimmed by 4 bases and J by 9 bases, leaving 25 bases between them. Germline values: CDR1 SNHLY, CDR2 FYNNEI. CDR3 coding DNA: TGTGCCAGCAGTGGCCCTGGCGGGAAAGGTCGGATGGGTGAGCAGTTCTTC. The encoded protein is CASSGPGGKGRMGEQFF.

This rearrangement joins TRBV28 to TRBJ1-3, with a possible D match to TRBD1 (5 bases). The CDR3 sequence is 17 residues long. Trimming removed 6 bases at V and 0 bases at J, with 18 bases between. Germline assignment: CDR1 MDHEN and CDR2 SYDVKM. The CDR3 DNA sequence: TGTGCCAGCAGCCGCACGCGGGGGATCCTCTCTGGAAACACCATATATTTT. This encodes CASSRTRGILSGNTIYF.

Concerning this clone: The germline gene is not matched at one end of the junction; a read error may be the cause. V is TRBV7-9 and J is TRBJ1-3; D is ambiguous. In germline, CDR1 is SEHNR, CDR2 FQNEAQ (reference sequence). The CDR3 consists of 13 residues. As DNA, the CDR3 is TGTGCCAGCAGCAGACTTGCTGGAGACACCATATATTTT. Protein sequence: CASSRLAGDTIYF.

The chain joins TRBV5-1 to TRBJ1-6; 8 nucleotides align to TRBD1. CDR3 length: 17 residues. CDR1 SGHRS and CDR2 YFSETQ come from the germline V gene. The trim removed 4 bases at V and 0 bases at J, leaving 6 bases unmatched. CDR3: CASSRQTGDSYNSPLHF. DNA of the CDR3: TGCGCCAGCAGCAGACAGACAGGGGACTCCTATAATTCACCCCTCCACTTT. Complete variable domain (other parts from reference TRBV5-1 and TRBJ1-6): KAGVTQTPRYLIKTRGQQVTLSCSPISGHRSVSWYQQTPGQGLQFLFEYFSETQRNKGNFPGRFSGRQFSNSRSEMNVSTLELGDSALYLCASSRQTGDSYNSPLHFGNGTRLTVT.

A few counts support this clone. V usage is TRBV27 and J usage is TRBJ2-1; D is unclear. Germline V CDR1 and CDR2: MNHEY, SMNVEV (reference sequence). V lost 3 bases, J lost 6 bases, and 6 bases lay in between. This CDR3 comprises 12 residues. The CDR3, as DNA: TGTGCCAGCAGTTTGCGTCTCAATGAGCAGTTCTTC. As protein: CASSLRLNEQFF.

The chain combines TRBV24-1 with TRBJ2-1; TRBD2 might be the D (5 bases). The ends were cut back, 7 bases at V and 10 bases at J, with 13 bases in the middle. The CDR3 is 12 amino acids. The V gene's germline CDR1 is KGHDR and CDR2 SFDVKD. Here the CDR3 reads CATRDSNREQFF. CDR3 nucleotides: TGTGCCACCAGGGACTCGAACCGAGAGCAGTTCTTC.

CDR3 bases: TGTGCCAGCAGGATGGGACAGGGGGCGGGCACCGGGGAGCTGTTTTTT. Protein sequence: CASRMGQGAGTGELFF. V gene TRBV11-3 combines with J gene TRBJ2-2, with TRBD1 matching over 12 bases. V lost 6 bases, J lost 4 bases, and 6 bases stayed unmatched. Germline V gene sequence: CDR1 SGHNT, CDR2 YENEEA. The CDR3 is made up of 16 amino acids. The whole variable domain, remainder taken from reference TRBV11-3 and TRBJ2-2, is EAGVVQSPRYKIIEKKQPVAFWCNPISGHNTLYWYLQNLGQGPELLIRYENEEAVDDSQLPKDRFSAERLKGVDSTLKIQPAELGDSAVYLCASRMGQGAGTGELFFGEGSRLTVL.

V usage is TRBV7-2 and J usage is TRBJ2-7, with a possible D match to TRBD2 (5 bases). V gave up 3 bases and J gave up 6 bases, with 15 bases separating them. The germline V gene encodes CDR1 SGHTA and CDR2 FQGNSA. The CDR3 contains 14 residues. The CDR3 sequence: CASSFPPADLEQYF. DNA for the CDR3: TGTGCCAGCAGCTTTCCTCCAGCGGATCTCGAGCAGTACTTC.

The rearrangement uses TRBV19 and TRBJ2-7; 9 bases align to TRBD2. Germline loops: CDR1 LNHDA, CDR2 SQIVND (reference sequence). V lost 3 bases, J lost 0 bases, and 6 bases stayed unmatched. This CDR3 has 16 amino acids. CDR3 protein: CASSIIAGALSYEQYF. Written as DNA, the CDR3 is TGTGCCAGTAGTATCATAGCGGGAGCGCTCTCCTACGAGCAGTACTTC.

The chain joins TRBV11-2 to TRBJ2-5, with TRBD2 matching over 12 bases. CDR1 is SGHAT, CDR2 FQNNGV, per germline. V dropped 5 bases and J dropped 2; count of bases not matched to a gene: 6. CDR3 length: 16 residues. The chain's CDR3 is CASSPTSGGAQETQYF. In nucleotides, the CDR3 is TGTGCCAGCAGCCCGACTAGCGGGGGAGCACAAGAGACCCAGTACTTC.

The rearrangement uses TRBV30 and TRBJ1-2; no clear D gene. CDR1 and CDR2 from the germline V gene are GTSNPN and SVGIG (reference sequence). The CDR3 is made up of 15 amino acids. Deletions cut 2 bases from V and 0 bases from J, with 13 bases between. The CDR3 DNA sequence: TGTGCCTGGAGTAGGAGCCGCTTAGCTAACTATGGCTACACCTTC. Protein product: CAWSRSRLANYGYTF.

This clone came up once. V is TRBV10-3 and J is TRBJ1-3; D gene uncertain. Per germline, CDR1 ENHRY and CDR2 SYGVKD. V was shortened by 5 bases and J by 3 bases, with 17 bases between the two germline ends. This CDR3 comprises 16 residues. The CDR3 reads CAISSAIRLSGNTIYF. The CDR3 DNA reads as TGTGCCATCAGTTCCGCCATCCGTTTGAGTGGAAACACCATATATTTT.

This rearrangement joins TRBV3-1 (or the pseudogene TRBV3-2) to TRBJ1-3; D gene uncertain. This CDR3 is 14 amino acids long. The germline CDR1 and CDR2 sequences are LGHDT and YNNKEL (reference sequence). Trimming pared 4 bases from V and 2 bases from J, leaving 9 bases between. The CDR3 DNA is TGTGCCAGCAGCCGGGGAGGGACTGGAAACACCATATATTTT. This codes for CASSRGGTGNTIYF.

The rearrangement uses TRBV24-1 and TRBJ2-5; 8 bases map to TRBD1. With V trimmed by 3 bases and J by 5 bases, 4 bases remained unmatched. Germline CDR1 KGHDR, CDR2 SFDVKD. This CDR3 is built from 14 residues. The CDR3 reads CATSDPGGSETQYF. In nucleotides, the CDR3 is TGTGCCACCAGTGATCCAGGGGGCTCGGAGACCCAGTACTTC.